This TCR beta chain derives from a study of early stage breast cancer tumors (dated by TCRdb to 2015 to 2018). About the full investigation: Of the 15 to 20 invasive breast tumors, around twelve were found to be estrogen receptor-positive, progesterone receptor-positive and HER2-negative. A read coverage of roughly 10-fold per sample was achieved on average. Across all samples, around 2.9 million templates representing approximately 1.2 million unique clonotypes were detected. Of the roughly 12 ER+/PR+/HER2- tumors, eight were classified as invasive ductal carcinomas and four as invasive lobular carcinomas. Here is what the overall study found, with its caveats: Repertoires from blood and normal breast were more alike than repertoires from blood and tumor, and in about 90% of the 16 patients, comparing each tissue with blood separated tumor from normal. Because the cohort was small, analysis by tumor subtype was not possible. Tumors showed roughly 2.3-fold higher T cell density and higher clonality than adjacent normal breast tissue. Enriched TCRB sequences shared across patients were found to be mostly commonly generated sequences that were unlikely to play an important role in the tumor microenvironment. Sequencing bulk genomic DNA from unsorted cells could not capture chain pairing or functional markers like CD4, CD8 and FOXP3.

Every sample was amplified as two independent genomic DNA replicates, using 0.4 to 0.5 ug for blood and approximately 1.4 ug for tumor or normal breast. Following the manufacturer's instructions, the ImmunoSeq Intro kit was used to carry out TCRB sequencing on genomic DNA. The multiplex PCR ran for 31 cycles using proprietary primers and spike-in control sequences for absolute quantification. Single-end 150-bp reads were used to sequence an 87-bp fragment spanning the CDR3 and the flanking V and J genes. Seven samples, each with two replicates, were multiplexed per lane of an Illumina MiSeq using version 3.0 chemistry. Regarding the original processing steps: Raw data were processed with the vendor's proprietary pipeline, and both replicates were merged into a single result per sample. Productive rearrangements sharing the V-gene family, CDR3 amino acid sequence and J-gene segment were defined as clonotypes. Clonality was calculated as 1 minus the normalized Shannon entropy (Pielou evenness) of TCRB abundances. To estimate T cell density, the total number of templates was divided by the number of input cells, which was inferred from the amount of DNA input. Recon was used with default parameters to estimate total repertoire diversity and clonality. A clonotype was considered tumor-enriched if its abundance in tumor exceeded 0.1% and was at least 32-fold higher than its abundance in normal breast. TCRdb stores this immuneACCESS table with in-frame sequences only. Part of the clones is absent; in the studies checked, under half of the shortfall reflects unresolved V genes, and no reason is known for the rest. V and J calls and clone size are copied from that table; D and trimming were computed from the DNA. For this sample there are around 71,000 clones; 70% to 85% appear just once. 3% to 4.5% of the sample belongs to the ten largest clones.

Looking up the germline V gene yields CDR1 SGDLS and CDR2 YYNGEE. V is cut by 4 bases and J by 0 bases, and the space between the germline ends is 8 bases. The CDR3 goes from the cysteine to the phenylalanine over 15 residues. Just the 45-base CDR3 DNA is kept, in frame starting at base 1. Comments on this clone: The target of this receptor is not known. Per-base qualities were not stored, and no clone one base away is much larger.

The study profiled bulk TCR beta-chain repertoires in matched peripheral blood, tumor and adjacent normal breast tissue taken from more than 15 patients with early-stage breast cancer. Before surgery, roughly 4.5-11 mL of whole blood was collected in EDTA tubes and processed within 2 hours. Ficoll-Paque centrifugation in SepMate-50 tubes was used to isolate peripheral blood mononuclear cells. For storage in liquid nitrogen, PBMCs were cryopreserved as aliquots of roughly 2 to 4.5 million cells in approximately 90% FBS with around 10% DMSO. Genomic DNA was extracted with the Qiagen AllPrep DNA/RNA Mini kit.

This TCR came from a person aged 55-75 years with breast cancer. The chain employs TRBV9 and TRBJ2-6, with no confident D gene call. The sequencing input was blood. In nucleotides, the sequence is TGTGCCAGCAGCTTCCGTCCCTCTGGGGCCAACGTCCTGACTTTC. Its amino acids are CASSFRPSGANVLTF.